Each of the 9 T cell receptor beta chains below was sequenced from the same sample in a study of CD8 T cells in ankylosing spondylitis (dated by TCRdb to about 2017). The library came from 5' RACE. Sequencer: Illumina HiSeq 2500. TCRdb itself trimmed the public reads at Q25 with fastp, ran MiXCR and retained productive beta chains. Each CDR3 protein appears once, grouped with its most common genes and DNA. This sample has 250,000 to 400,000 distinct CDR3 sequences in its table, and approximately 10% of those were observed once. 8% to 9.5% of the sample is held by the ten biggest clonotypes. Material: blood, either unsorted or a sorted T cell fraction (not recorded which). The origin of the receptors is a female donor with ankylosing spondylitis or in good health (not recorded which).

There are a few counts of this clonotype. CDR3 sequence: CATKFQGSTSYEQYF. CDR3 sequence (DNA): TGTGCCACCAAATTCCAAGGGAGCACCTCCTACGAGCAGTACTTC. V usage is TRBV28 and J usage is TRBJ2-7, with a weak D call TRBD2 (5 bases). Between the trimmed V and J ends, which lost 10 bases and 0 bases, there was a span of 19 bases. Looked up from germline, CDR1 is MDHEN and CDR2 is SYDVKM. The CDR3 is 15 residues long.

This clonotype was counted only a few times. The chain employs TRBV20-1 and TRBJ2-2; 10 nucleotides match TRBD2. Trimming at V came to 4 bases and at J to 6 bases, leaving 8 bases not matched to a gene. This CDR3 region has 15 residues. Germline-derived CDR1 and CDR2 are DFQATT and SNEGSKA (reference sequence). The CDR3 protein is CSAMPRLAGSGELFF. The DNA for the CDR3 is TGCAGTGCTATGCCCAGACTAGCGGGTTCCGGGGAGCTGTTTTTT.

This clonotype was counted ten times or more. At one end, the junction sequence differs from germline, possibly due to a read error. The chain recombines TRBV20-1 with TRBJ2-2; the D gene is possibly TRBD2 (5 bases). This CDR3 contains 12 residues. Germline CDR1 DFQATT, CDR2 SNEGSKA (reference sequence). The CDR3 here is CSTSRDTGELFF. As DNA, the CDR3 is TGCAGTACTAGTAGGGACACCGGGGAGCTGTTTTTT.

This chain connects TRBV20-1 to TRBJ2-3; perhaps TRBD1 as D (7 bases). Germline CDR1 DFQATT, CDR2 SNEGSKA (reference sequence). The length of the CDR3 is 17 residues. V was pared by 7 bases and J by 2 bases, with 25 bases between. As DNA, the CDR3 is TGCAGTGGGGGGGCGGAGGGGGCCATTCGGGTCACAGATACGCAGTATTTT. It encodes CSGGAEGAIRVTDTQYF.

This clonotype was counted many times. V usage is TRBV6-5 and J usage is TRBJ2-1; tentatively, D is TRBD1 (5 bases). V was shortened by 4 bases and J by 9 bases, with 13 bases between the two germline ends. The germline gives CDR1 MNHEY, CDR2 SVGAGI. This CDR3 comprises 13 residues. The chain's CDR3 is CASSFTQGSEQFF. DNA of the CDR3: TGTGCCAGCAGTTTCACCCAGGGTTCTGAGCAGTTCTTC.

This chain uses TRBV4-3 with TRBJ2-6; D unresolved. Germline V gene lookup returns CDR1 LGHNA and CDR2 YSLEER. Trimming took off 0 bases at V and 9 bases at J, with 6 bases between the two ends. This CDR3 is 13 amino acids long. The CDR3 DNA is TGCGCCAGCAGCCAAGAAATCGGCAACGTCCTGACTTTC. Residues: CASSQEIGNVLTF.

This clonotype appeared a few times. The J gene is TRBJ1-1, the V gene TRBV5-1; D is undetermined. This CDR3 comprises 18 residues. Trimming stripped 3 bases from V and 0 bases from J, with 21 bases between. Germline lookup yields CDR1 SGHRS and CDR2 YFSETQ. The CDR3 bases are TGCGCCAGCAGCTCGGAGTCGAGGGTAGAATTCATGAACACTGAAGCTTTCTTT. Its protein is CASSSESRVEFMNTEAFF.

In this sample, this clonotype turned up many times. This chain links TRBV5-1 with TRBJ2-2; maybe TRBD1 (5 bases). The CDR3 extends over 14 amino acids. Between the trimmed V and J ends, which lost 2 bases and 7 bases, there was a span of 12 bases. Germline V gives CDR1 SGHRS, CDR2 YFSETQ. CDR3 amino acids: CASSFAGADGELFF. The DNA of the CDR3 is TGCGCCAGCAGCTTCGCTGGGGCGGACGGGGAGCTGTTTTTT.

The sample holds one count of this clonotype. The chain is built from TRBV12-3 or TRBV12-4 and TRBJ2-7; D call uncertain. The CDR3 consists of 12 residues. The ends were cut back, 3 bases at V and 5 bases at J, with 8 bases in the middle. The CDR3 here is CASSLVGHEQYF. The CDR3 DNA is TGTGCCAGCAGTTTGGTCGGGCACGAGCAGTACTTC.